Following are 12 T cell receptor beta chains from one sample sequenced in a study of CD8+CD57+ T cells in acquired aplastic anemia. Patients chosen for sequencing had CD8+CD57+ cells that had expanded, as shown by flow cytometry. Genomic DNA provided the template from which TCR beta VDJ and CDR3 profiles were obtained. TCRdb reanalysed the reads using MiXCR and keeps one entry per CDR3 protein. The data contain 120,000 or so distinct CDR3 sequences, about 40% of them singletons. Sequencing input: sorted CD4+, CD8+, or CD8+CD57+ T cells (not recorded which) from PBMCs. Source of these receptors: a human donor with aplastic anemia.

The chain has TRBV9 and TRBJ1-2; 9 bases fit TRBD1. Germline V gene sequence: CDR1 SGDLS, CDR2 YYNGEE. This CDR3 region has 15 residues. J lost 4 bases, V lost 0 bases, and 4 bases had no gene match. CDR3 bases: TGTGCCAGCAGCGTAGCTGAGACAGGGGGCTATGGCTACACCTTC. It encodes CASSVAETGGYGYTF.

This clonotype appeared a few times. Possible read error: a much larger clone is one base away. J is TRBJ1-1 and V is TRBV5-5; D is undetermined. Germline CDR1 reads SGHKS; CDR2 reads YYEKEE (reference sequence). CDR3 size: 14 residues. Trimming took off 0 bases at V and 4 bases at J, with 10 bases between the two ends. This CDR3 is CASSLGPKSTEAFF. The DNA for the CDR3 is TGTGCCAGCAGCTTGGGACCGAAGAGCACTGAAGCTTTCTTT.

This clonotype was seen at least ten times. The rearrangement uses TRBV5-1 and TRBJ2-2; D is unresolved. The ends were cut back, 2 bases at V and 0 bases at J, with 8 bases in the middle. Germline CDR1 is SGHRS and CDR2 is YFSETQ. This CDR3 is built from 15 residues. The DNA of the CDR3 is TGCGCCAGCAGCTTTGACCGCACGAACACCGGGGAGCTGTTTTTT. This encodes CASSFDRTNTGELFF.

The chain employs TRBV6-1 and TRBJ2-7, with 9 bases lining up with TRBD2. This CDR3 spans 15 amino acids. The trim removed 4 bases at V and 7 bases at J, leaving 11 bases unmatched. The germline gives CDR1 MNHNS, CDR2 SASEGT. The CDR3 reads CASSVGGGAPNEQYV. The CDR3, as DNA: TGTGCCAGCAGTGTAGGCGGGGGGGCTCCAAATGAGCAGTACGTC.

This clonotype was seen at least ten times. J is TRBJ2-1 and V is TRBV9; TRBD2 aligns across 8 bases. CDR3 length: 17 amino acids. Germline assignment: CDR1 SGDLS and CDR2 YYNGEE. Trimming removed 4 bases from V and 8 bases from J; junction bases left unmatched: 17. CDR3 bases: TGTGCCAGCAGCCCCATCCCTCGGGGGGGGCCTGGGGATGAGCAGTTCTTC. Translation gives CASSPIPRGGPGDEQFF.

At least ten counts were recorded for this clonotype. CDR3 region: CASSPGGPGNTIYF. DNA of the CDR3: TGCGCCAGCAGCCCGGGGGGGCCCGGAAACACCATATATTTT. This chain uses TRBV5-1 with TRBJ1-3, with a tentative D call TRBD1 (6 bases). There are 14 residues in the CDR3. CDR1 is SGHRS, CDR2 YFSETQ, per germline. The germline V and J ends were trimmed by 4 bases and 4 bases, with 12 bases remaining between them.

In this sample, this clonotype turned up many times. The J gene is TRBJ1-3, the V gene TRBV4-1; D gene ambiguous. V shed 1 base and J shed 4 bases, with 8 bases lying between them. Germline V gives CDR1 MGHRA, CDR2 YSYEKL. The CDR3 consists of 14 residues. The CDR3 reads CASSQGLRGNTIYF. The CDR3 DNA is TGCGCCAGCAGCCAAGGGCTGCGCGGAAACACCATATATTTT.

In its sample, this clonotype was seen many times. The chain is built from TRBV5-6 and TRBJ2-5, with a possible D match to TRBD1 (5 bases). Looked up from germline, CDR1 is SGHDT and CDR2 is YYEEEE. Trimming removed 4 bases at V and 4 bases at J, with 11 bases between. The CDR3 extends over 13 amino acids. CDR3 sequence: CASSKQGTETQYF. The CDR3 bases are TGTGCCAGCAGCAAGCAGGGAACAGAGACCCAGTACTTC.

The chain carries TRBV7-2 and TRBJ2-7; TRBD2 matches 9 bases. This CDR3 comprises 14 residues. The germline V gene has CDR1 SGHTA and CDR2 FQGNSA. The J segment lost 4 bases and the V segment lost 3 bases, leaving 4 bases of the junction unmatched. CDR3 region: CASSFSGGEYEQYF. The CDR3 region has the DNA TGTGCCAGCAGCTTTAGCGGGGGAGAGTACGAGCAGTACTTC. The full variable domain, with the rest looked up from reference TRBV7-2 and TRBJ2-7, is GAGVSQSPSNKVTEKGKDVELRCDPISGHTALYWYRQSLGQGLEFLIYFQGNSAPDKSGLPSDRFSAERTGGSVSTLTIQRTQQEDSAVYLCASSFSGGEYEQYFGPGTRLTVT.

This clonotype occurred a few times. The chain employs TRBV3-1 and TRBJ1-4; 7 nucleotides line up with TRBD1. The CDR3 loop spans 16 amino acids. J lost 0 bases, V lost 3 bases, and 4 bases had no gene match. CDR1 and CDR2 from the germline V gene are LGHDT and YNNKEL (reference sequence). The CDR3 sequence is CASSQEGTATNEKLFF. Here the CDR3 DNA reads TGTGCCAGCAGCCAGGAGGGGACAGCAACTAATGAAAAACTGTTTTTT.

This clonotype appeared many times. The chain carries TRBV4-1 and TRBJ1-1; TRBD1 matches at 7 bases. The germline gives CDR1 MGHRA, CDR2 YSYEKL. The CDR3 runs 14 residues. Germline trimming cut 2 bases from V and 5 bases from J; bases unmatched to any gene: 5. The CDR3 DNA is TGCGCCAGCAGCCAATCTCCCAGGGGGACTGAAGCTTTCTTT. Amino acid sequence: CASSQSPRGTEAFF.

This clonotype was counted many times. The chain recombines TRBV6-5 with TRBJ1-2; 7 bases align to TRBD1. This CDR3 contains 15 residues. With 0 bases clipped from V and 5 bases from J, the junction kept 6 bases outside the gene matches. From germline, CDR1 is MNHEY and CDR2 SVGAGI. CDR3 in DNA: TGTGCCAGCAGTTACTCTCTCTCAGGGGGTTATGGCTACACCTTC. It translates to CASSYSLSGGYGYTF.